The 16 T cell receptor beta chains given below trace back to one sample, sequenced in a study of T cell clonotyping in hematopoietic cell transplantation. TCRdb's copy holds only in-frame clones and misses some; the assay was immunoSEQ multiplex PCR. The repertoire includes over 10,000 clones, around 90% of them detected once, and 1.2% sits in the top ten. Sequencing was performed on peripheral blood mononuclear cells. The receptors come from a man aged 25-45 years in good health. Some clones in this sample may be carry-over from other donors' samples.

The chain recombines TRBV27 with TRBJ1-5; D remains unclear. V lost 6 bases to trimming and J lost 4 bases, with 10 bases between them. From germline, CDR1 is MNHEY and CDR2 SMNVEV (reference sequence). The length of the CDR3 is 13 residues. Here the CDR3 reads CASSRTRNQPQHF. CDR3 nucleotides: TGTGCCAGCAGCCGAACCAGGAATCAGCCCCAGCATTTT.

This chain connects TRBV5-8 to TRBJ2-7, with 7 bases lining up with TRBD1. This CDR3 spans 15 amino acids. V shed 4 bases, J shed 3 bases, and the junction held 10 bases outside the gene matches. CDR1 is SGHTS, CDR2 YDEGEE, per germline. The CDR3 DNA sequence: TGTGCCAGCAGCACCCAGGCAGGGGGTAACTACGAGCAGTACTTC. The encoded protein is CASSTQAGGNYEQYF.

The V gene is TRBV10-3, the J gene TRBJ1-2; the D is unclear. V was shortened by 4 bases and J by 2 bases, with 5 bases between the two germline ends. Germline V gene sequence: CDR1 ENHRY, CDR2 SYGVKD. There are 12 residues in the CDR3. CDR3 sequence reads: CAISGPNYGYTF. The CDR3 region has the DNA TGTGCCATCAGTGGGCCCAACTATGGCTACACCTTC.

CDR3 in amino acids: CASSLGPSGSGNEQFF. DNA for the CDR3: TGTGCCAGCAGCTTAGGTCCTAGCGGGTCCGGGAATGAGCAGTTCTTC. The V call is TRBV7-3, the J call TRBJ2-1; 8 nucleotides agree with TRBD2. Trimming removed 2 bases from V and 7 bases from J; junction bases left unmatched: 10. In germline, CDR1 is SGHTA, CDR2 FQGTGA. This CDR3 contains 16 residues.

The chain uses TRBV6-1 and TRBJ2-7, with D perhaps matching TRBD1 or TRBD2 (6 bases each). The CDR3 loop spans 15 amino acids. The germline CDR1 and CDR2 sequences are MNHNS and SASEGT. V was pared by 6 bases and J by 2 bases, with 17 bases between. CDR3 nucleotide sequence: TGTGCCAGCAGGAGTAAGGGGGGTGGGCCCTACGAGCAGTACTTC. It is translated as CASRSKGGGPYEQYF.

J is TRBJ2-4 and V is TRBV29-1, with a possible D match to TRBD1 (5 bases). The CDR3 is 16 amino acids. V dropped 4 bases and J dropped 0 bases, with 16 bases sitting between them. Germline V gene lookup returns CDR1 SQVTM and CDR2 ANQGSEA. The CDR3 sequence is CSVVTDIWGAKNIQYF. The CDR3 coding sequence is TGCAGCGTTGTGACAGACATATGGGGAGCCAAAAACATTCAGTACTTC. The entire variable domain, with the rest obtained from reference TRBV29-1 and TRBJ2-4, is as follows: SAVISQKPSRDICQRGTSLTIQCQVDSQVTMMFWYRQQPGQSLTLIATANQGSEATYESGFVIDKFPISRPNLTFSTLTVSNMSPEDSSIYLCSVVTDIWGAKNIQYFGAGTRLSVL.

This clone turned up a few times. The chain combines TRBV4-1 with TRBJ2-1; possibly TRBD2 for D (5 bases). The V end lost 1 base, the J end lost 12 bases, and 19 bases lay between the germline ends. The CDR3 has 15 residues. CDR1 is MGHRA and CDR2 is YSYEKL in the germline V gene. CDR3 loop: CASSQGGQPPLRQFF. In DNA, the CDR3 is TGCGCCAGCAGCCAAGGAGGGCAGCCACCCCTGAGGCAGTTCTTC.

The chain recombines TRBV6-5 with TRBJ1-3; D gene uncertain. With 4 bases removed from V and 7 bases from J, the gap between germline ends came to 5 bases. CDR1 and CDR2 (germline): MNHEY, SVGAGI. The CDR3 length is 11 residues. Here the CDR3 DNA reads TGTGCCAGCAGTTCCGCCAACACCATATATTTT. This sequence encodes CASSSANTIYF.

The chain is built from TRBV29-1 and TRBJ1-1, with D possibly TRBD1 on 5 matching bases. Germline CDR1 and CDR2: SQVTM and ANQGSEA. The CDR3 spans 14 residues. V gave up 1 base and J gave up 4 bases, with 13 bases separating them. In nucleotides, the CDR3 is TGCAGCGTTGAAGTTCCAGGGATGGTCACTGAAGCTTTCTTT. Translating it yields CSVEVPGMVTEAFF.

The chain has TRBV7-6 and TRBJ1-1; D gene ambiguous. Germline CDR1 is SGHVS and CDR2 is FNYEAQ. CDR3 size: 15 residues. V was pared by 7 bases and J by 1 base, with 16 bases between. This chain's CDR3 is CASTPRAGENTEAFF. The CDR3 nucleotides read TGTGCCAGCACCCCGAGGGCGGGAGAGAACACTGAAGCTTTCTTT.

The rearrangement uses TRBV5-8 and TRBJ2-7; 10 bases match TRBD2. Germline lookup yields CDR1 SGHTS and CDR2 YDEGEE. The V gene end was trimmed by 1 base and the J gene end by 0 bases; junction bases not matched to a gene: 7. The CDR3 runs to 17 residues. CDR3 protein: CASSLFYASGSSYEQYF. CDR3 in DNA: TGTGCCAGCAGCTTGTTTTATGCTAGCGGGAGCTCCTACGAGCAGTACTTC. Together with reference TRBV5-8 and TRBJ2-7, the CDR3 gives the full variable domain: EAGVTQSPTHLIKTRGQQATLRCSPISGHTSVYWYQQALGLGLQFLLWYDEGEERNRGNFPPRFSGRQFPNYSSELNVNALELEDSALYLCASSLFYASGSSYEQYFGPGTRLTVT.

V is TRBV30 and J is TRBJ2-5; 7 nucleotides align to TRBD2. There are 15 residues in the CDR3. CDR1 GTSNPN and CDR2 SVGIG come from the germline V gene (reference sequence). V lost 7 bases, J lost 3 bases, and 14 bases stayed unmatched. The CDR3 protein is CASAEAGDVEETQYF. CDR3 nucleotide sequence: TGTGCCTCTGCTGAGGCGGGAGATGTCGAAGAGACCCAGTACTTC.

The chain employs TRBV4-1 and TRBJ1-2, with D perhaps matching TRBD1 (5 bases). Trimming took off 6 bases at V and 2 bases at J, with 13 bases between the two ends. This CDR3 has 14 amino acids. The germline V gene has CDR1 MGHRA and CDR2 YSYEKL. CDR3 in amino acids: CASSPHRGNYGYTF. In nucleotides, the CDR3 is TGCGCCAGCAGTCCCCATCGGGGGAACTATGGCTACACCTTC.

The chain joins TRBV7-3 to TRBJ1-1; the match to TRBD1 covers 10 bases. Germline trimming cut 5 bases from V and 8 bases from J; bases unmatched to any gene: 5. CDR3 length equals 13 residues. Germline V gene data show CDR1 as SGHTA and CDR2 as FQGTGA. The CDR3 coding sequence is TGTGCCAGCAGCACAGACAGGGGGCAAGAAGCTTTCTTT. It specifies CASSTDRGQEAFF.

This clone was seen more than once but under ten times. The chain couples TRBV19 to TRBJ2-3, with 9 bases fitting TRBD2. CDR3 length: 15 residues. The germline V gene encodes CDR1 LNHDA and CDR2 SQIVND (reference sequence). V lost 5 bases and J lost 3; bases outside the gene matches: 6. The CDR3 sequence: CASSAAGGLTDTQYF. Here the CDR3 DNA reads TGTGCCAGTAGTGCAGCGGGGGGTTTAACAGATACGCAGTATTTT.

This chain links TRBV4-3 with TRBJ2-7; D gene ambiguous. Between the trimmed V and J ends, which lost 0 bases and 2 bases, there was a span of 8 bases. Germline V CDR1 and CDR2: LGHNA, YSLEER. The CDR3 is 14 residues long. The CDR3 sequence: CASSQDKATYEQYF. As DNA, the CDR3 is TGCGCCAGCAGCCAAGATAAGGCCACCTACGAGCAGTACTTC.